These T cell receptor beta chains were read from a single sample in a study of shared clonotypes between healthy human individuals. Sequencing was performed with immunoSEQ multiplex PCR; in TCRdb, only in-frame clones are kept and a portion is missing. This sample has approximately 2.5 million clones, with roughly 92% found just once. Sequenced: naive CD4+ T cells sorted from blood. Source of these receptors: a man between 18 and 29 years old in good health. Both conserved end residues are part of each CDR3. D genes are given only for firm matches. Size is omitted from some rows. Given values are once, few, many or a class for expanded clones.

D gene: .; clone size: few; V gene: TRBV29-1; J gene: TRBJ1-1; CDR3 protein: CSVARSPTEAFF; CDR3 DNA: TGCAGCGTTGCCCGGAGTCCCACTGAAGCTTTCTTT
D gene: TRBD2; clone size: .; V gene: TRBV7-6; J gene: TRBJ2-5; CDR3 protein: CASSRGGGTPETQYF; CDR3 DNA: TGTGCCAGCAGCCGAGGCGGGGGGACCCCAGAGACCCAGTACTTC
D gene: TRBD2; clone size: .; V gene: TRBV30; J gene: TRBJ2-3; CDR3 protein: CAYSGRAVGQYF; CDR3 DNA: TGTGCCTATAGCGGGAGGGCGGTCGGGCAGTATTTT
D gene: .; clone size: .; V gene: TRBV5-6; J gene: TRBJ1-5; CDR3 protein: CASRTGKIEQPQHF; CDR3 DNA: TGTGCCAGCAGAACCGGGAAGATAGAGCAGCCCCAGCATTTT
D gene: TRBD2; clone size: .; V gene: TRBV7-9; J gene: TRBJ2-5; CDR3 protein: CASSPRGVKTQYF; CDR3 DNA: TGTGCCAGCAGTCCGCGGGGGGTGAAGACCCAGTACTTC
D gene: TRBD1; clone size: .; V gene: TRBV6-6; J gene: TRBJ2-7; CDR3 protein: CASSYDRGREQYF; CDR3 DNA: TGTGCCAGCAGTTACGACAGGGGTCGGGAGCAGTACTTC
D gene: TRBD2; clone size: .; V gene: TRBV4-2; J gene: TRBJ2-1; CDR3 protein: CASSQDPLAGANEQFF; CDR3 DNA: TGTGCCAGCAGCCAAGATCCACTAGCGGGAGCAAATGAGCAGTTCTTC
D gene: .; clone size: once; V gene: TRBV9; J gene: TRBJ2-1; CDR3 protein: CASSVGGQGGLRKESEQFF; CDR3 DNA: TGTGCCAGCAGCGTAGGCGGTCAAGGGGGACTCCGAAAGGAGAGTGAGCAGTTCTTC
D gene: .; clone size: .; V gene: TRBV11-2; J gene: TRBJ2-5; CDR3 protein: CASSLGTGLAETQYF; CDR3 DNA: TGTGCCAGCAGCTTAGGAACGGGATTGGCAGAGACCCAGTACTTC
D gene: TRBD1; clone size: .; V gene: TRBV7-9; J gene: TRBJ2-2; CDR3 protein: CASSGPGQGGGTGELFF; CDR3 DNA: TGTGCCAGCAGCGGACCGGGACAGGGAGGAGGGACCGGGGAGCTGTTTTTT
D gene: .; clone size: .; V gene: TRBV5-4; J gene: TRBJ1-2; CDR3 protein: CASSSPSTVNYGYTF; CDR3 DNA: TGTGCCAGCAGCTCTCCGTCGACAGTCAACTATGGCTACACCTTC
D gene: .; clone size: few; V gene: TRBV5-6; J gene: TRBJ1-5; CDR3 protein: CASSLKRTSNQPQHF; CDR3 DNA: TGTGCCAGCAGCTTGAAACGGACGTCGAATCAGCCCCAGCATTTT
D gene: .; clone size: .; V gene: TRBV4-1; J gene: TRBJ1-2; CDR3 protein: CASSPRLSGAGYGYTF; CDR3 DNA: TGCGCCAGCAGCCCGAGGTTGTCGGGCGCTGGCTATGGCTACACCTTC
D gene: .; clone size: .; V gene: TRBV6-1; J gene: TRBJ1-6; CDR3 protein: CASSSTGWNSPLHF; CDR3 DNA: TGTGCCAGCAGTTCCACAGGGTGGAATTCACCCCTCCACTTT
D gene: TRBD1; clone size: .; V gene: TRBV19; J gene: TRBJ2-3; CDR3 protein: CASSKLPGQGGTDTQYF; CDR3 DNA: TGTGCCAGTAGTAAGTTACCGGGACAGGGGGGCACAGATACGCAGTATTTT
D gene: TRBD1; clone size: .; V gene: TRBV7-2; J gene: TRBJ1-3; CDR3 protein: CASSARQGTNTIYF; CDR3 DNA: TGTGCCAGCAGCGCGCGACAGGGGACGAACACCATATATTTT
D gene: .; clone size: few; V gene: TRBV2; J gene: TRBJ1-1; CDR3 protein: CASRTQGLNTEAFF; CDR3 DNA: TGTGCCAGCAGGACCCAGGGGCTGAACACTGAAGCTTTCTTT
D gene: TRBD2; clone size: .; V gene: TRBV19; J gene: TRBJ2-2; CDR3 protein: CASSLLAGGTGELFF; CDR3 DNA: TGTGCCAGTAGCTTACTAGCGGGAGGTACCGGGGAGCTGTTTTTT
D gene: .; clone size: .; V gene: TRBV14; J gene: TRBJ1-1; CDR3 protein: CASSQDWRTEAFF; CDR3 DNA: TGTGCCAGCAGCCAAGACTGGCGGACTGAAGCTTTCTTT
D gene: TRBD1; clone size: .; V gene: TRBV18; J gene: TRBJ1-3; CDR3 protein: CASSQQGPGNTIYF; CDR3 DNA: TGTGCCAGCTCACAACAGGGGCCTGGAAACACCATATATTTT
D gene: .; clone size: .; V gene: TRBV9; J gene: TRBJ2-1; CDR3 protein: CASSTGQSWDEQFF; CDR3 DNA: TGTGCCAGCAGCACCGGACAGTCTTGGGATGAGCAGTTCTTC
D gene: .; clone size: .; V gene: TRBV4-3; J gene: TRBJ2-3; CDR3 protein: CASRGRAQDTQYF; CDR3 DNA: TGCGCCAGCAGGGGCAGGGCTCAAGATACGCAGTATTTT
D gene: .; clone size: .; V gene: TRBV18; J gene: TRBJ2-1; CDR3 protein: CASSPLGAGSYNEQFF; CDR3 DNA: TGTGCCAGCTCACCATTAGGGGCGGGCTCCTACAATGAGCAGTTCTTC
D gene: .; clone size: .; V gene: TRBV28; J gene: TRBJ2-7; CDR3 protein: CGTIRGSYEQYF; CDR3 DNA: TGTGGAACAATCAGGGGTTCCTACGAGCAGTACTTC
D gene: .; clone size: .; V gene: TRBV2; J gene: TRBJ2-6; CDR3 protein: CASSRSGSGANVLTF; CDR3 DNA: TGTGCCAGCAGTCGCTCAGGGTCAGGGGCCAACGTCCTGACTTTC
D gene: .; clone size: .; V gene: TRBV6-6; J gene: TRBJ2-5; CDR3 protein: CASSPSFMNGQETQYF; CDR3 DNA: TGTGCCAGCAGCCCTTCCTTCATGAACGGCCAAGAGACCCAGTACTTC
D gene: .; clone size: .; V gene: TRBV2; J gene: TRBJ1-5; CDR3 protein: CASSDKGIQPQHF; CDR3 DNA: TGTGCCAGCAGTGATAAGGGTATTCAGCCCCAGCATTTT